The 12 T cell receptor beta chains reported below all come from one sample, sequenced in a study of blood T cells in healthy people across ages. The second PCR ran roughly 6 to 12 cycles with a sample-barcoded 5' primer and J-beta primers. Via MiXCR, TCRdb re-called the 5' RACE reads, giving one row per CDR3 protein. The profile covers approximately 1.5 million distinct CDR3 sequences, with about 45% appearing a single time and 4% taken by the ten largest. The sample consisted of blood. The source is a woman aged 18 to 35 in good health.

J is TRBJ1-2 and V is TRBV20-1; 7 nucleotides align to TRBD1. Germline-derived CDR1 and CDR2 are DFQATT and SNEGSKA (reference sequence). Trimming took 6 bases from V and 4 from J; bases not matched to a gene: 11. This CDR3 is 14 amino acids long. CDR3 nucleotide sequence: TGCAGTGCCGACTTACAGGGGCGCGGCTATGGCTACACCTTC. The encoded protein is CSADLQGRGYGYTF.

This chain links TRBV6-4 with TRBJ2-3, with 12 bases identical to TRBD2. The CDR3 covers 16 residues. Germline CDR1 and CDR2: MRHNA and SNTAGT. Losses at the gene ends were 5 bases for V and 5 bases for J; bases not matched to a gene: 8. CDR3 coding DNA: TGTGCCAGCAGTCCCGGGACTAGCGGGCGTGGAGATACGCAGTATTTT. The encoded protein is CASSPGTSGRGDTQYF.

CDR3 loop: CSARTENTDTQYF. The DNA for the CDR3 is TGCAGTGCTAGGACAGAGAACACAGATACGCAGTATTTT. The V gene is TRBV20-1, the J gene TRBJ2-3, with D possibly TRBD1 on 5 matching bases. The CDR3 covers 13 residues. The V gene's germline CDR1 is DFQATT and CDR2 SNEGSKA (reference sequence). Trimming left V 3 bases short and J 2 bases short, with 9 bases between.

The chain combines TRBV6-1 with TRBJ2-1, with D hard to call. CDR3 size: 17 residues. Per germline, CDR1 MNHNS and CDR2 SASEGT. V was clipped by 5 bases and J by 0 bases, with 17 bases between them. The CDR3 is CASSPFKGRSSYNEQFF. CDR3 bases: TGTGCCAGCAGTCCATTCAAGGGTCGAAGCTCCTACAATGAGCAGTTCTTC.

Notes on this clonotype: One junction end disagrees with the germline gene, perhaps due to a read error. This sequence joins TRBV27 and TRBJ2-5, with TRBD1 matching 7 bases. The CDR3 length is 14 residues. CDR1 is MNHEY, CDR2 SMNVEV, per germline (reference sequence). The DNA for the CDR3 is TGTGCCAGCAGTTTGACAGGGCCGCAGGAGACCCGGTACTTC. Its translation is CASSLTGPQETRYF.

The chain joins TRBV7-9 to TRBJ2-5; D might be TRBD2 (7 bases). V was trimmed by 0 bases and J by 2 bases, leaving 13 bases between them. CDR3 length: 16 amino acids. Per germline, CDR1 SEHNR and CDR2 FQNEAQ (reference sequence). The CDR3 region is CASSLALGGTQETQYF. CDR3 DNA: TGTGCCAGCAGCTTAGCGTTGGGGGGGACACAAGAGACCCAGTACTTC.

V gene TRBV7-9 combines with J gene TRBJ2-2; TRBD1 might be the D (7 bases). This CDR3 is built from 18 residues. Deletions cut 2 bases from V and 4 bases from J, with 20 bases between. Germline CDR1 SEHNR, CDR2 FQNEAQ (reference sequence). CDR3 protein: CASSLFPSGGTLTGELFF. CDR3 bases: TGTGCCAGCAGCTTATTCCCCTCAGGGGGGACACTCACCGGGGAGCTGTTTTTT.

This clonotype was picked up one time. The germline gene is not matched at one end of the junction; a read error may be the cause. CDR3 amino acids: CTSSFRGQGLRPQETQYF. The CDR3 DNA reads as TGTACCAGCAGTTTTCGGGGACAGGGCCTCCGTCCTCAAGAGACCCAGTACTTC. The chain recombines TRBV12-3 or TRBV12-4 with TRBJ2-5; 9 nucleotides match TRBD1. CDR3 length: 18 amino acids.

The chain is built from TRBV12-3 or TRBV12-4 and TRBJ2-1; 11 positions match TRBD2. The end of the DNA fits TRBJ2-7 better, so the J call may be wrong. This CDR3 spans 14 amino acids. In DNA form, the CDR3 reads TGTGCCAGCATAGGACTAGCGGGCTACAATGAGCAGTACTTC. Translating gives CASIGLAGYNEQYF.

The V call is TRBV21-1, the J call TRBJ1-5. TRBV21-1 is a listed pseudogene. The CDR3 loop spans 12 amino acids. CDR3 bases: TGTGCCAGCAGCAAACGCATTGGGGGCCAGCATTTT. Protein product: CASSKRIGGQHF.

The chain recombines TRBV10-3 with TRBJ2-3; either TRBD1 or TRBD2 may fit D (5 bases each). V was cut by 6 bases and J by 6 bases, with 25 bases left in between. The length of the CDR3 is 17 residues. Germline V gene data show CDR1 as ENHRY and CDR2 as SYGVKD. The CDR3 sequence: CAIRTNPGTTAIDTQYF. The CDR3 bases are TGTGCCATCAGAACCAACCCGGGGACGACAGCGATCGATACGCAGTATTTT.

J is TRBJ1-2 and V is TRBV29-1, with 9 bases fitting TRBD1. CDR1 is SQVTM, CDR2 ANQGSEA, per germline. V trimming: 3 bases; J trimming: 3 bases; junction bases outside the gene matches: 11. This CDR3 is 16 amino acids long. CDR3 DNA: TGCAGCGTTGACAACGGACAGGGGCCGCTACACTATGGCTACACCTTC. It translates to CSVDNGQGPLHYGYTF.